This T cell receptor beta chain derives from a study of cytomegalovirus exposure and HLA in healthy donors. CDR1 and CDR2 (germline): SNHLY, FYNNEI. This CDR3 is built from 14 residues. With 4 bases removed from V and 5 bases from J, the gap between germline ends came to 13 bases. This clone has just a few counts. Its antigen is not identified. Study outcomes and limitations: Reported performance of the classifier showed diagnosis of cytomegalovirus status with high specificity and sensitivity. Reportedly, TCR beta sequences accurately predicted HLA-A and HLA-B alleles in most subjects.

PCR amplification relied on 60 Vbeta primers (plus 13 Jbeta primers). The method was immunoSEQ multiplex PCR; TCRdb's version includes in-frame clones alone and lacks a portion of them. Of about 97,000 clones in the sample, roughly four fifths were seen once. Sequenced material: PBMCs. The TCR sequence derives from a man between 40 and 49 years old in good health and CMV-seronegative. The genes are TRBV2 and TRBJ2-3; possible D gene TRBD1, 6 bases. DNA of the CDR3: TGTGCCAGCAGTGCCGAGGGGGTAGTAGATACGCAGTATTTT. Protein product: CASSAEGVVDTQYF.